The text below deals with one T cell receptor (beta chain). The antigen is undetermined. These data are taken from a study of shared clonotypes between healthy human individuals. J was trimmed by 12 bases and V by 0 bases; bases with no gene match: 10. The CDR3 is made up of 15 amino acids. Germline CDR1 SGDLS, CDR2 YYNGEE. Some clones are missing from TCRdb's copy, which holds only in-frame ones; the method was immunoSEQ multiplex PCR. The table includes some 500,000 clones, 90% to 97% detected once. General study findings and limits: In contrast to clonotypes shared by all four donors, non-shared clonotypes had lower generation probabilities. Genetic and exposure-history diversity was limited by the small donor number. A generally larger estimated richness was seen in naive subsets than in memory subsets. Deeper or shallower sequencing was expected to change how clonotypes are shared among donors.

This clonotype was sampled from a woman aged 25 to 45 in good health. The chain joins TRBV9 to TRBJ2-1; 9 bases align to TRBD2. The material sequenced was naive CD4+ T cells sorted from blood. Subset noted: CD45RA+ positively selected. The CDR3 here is CASSVAAGGAEVQFF. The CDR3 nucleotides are TGTGCCAGCAGCGTAGCGGCGGGAGGGGCTGAGGTGCAGTTCTTC.